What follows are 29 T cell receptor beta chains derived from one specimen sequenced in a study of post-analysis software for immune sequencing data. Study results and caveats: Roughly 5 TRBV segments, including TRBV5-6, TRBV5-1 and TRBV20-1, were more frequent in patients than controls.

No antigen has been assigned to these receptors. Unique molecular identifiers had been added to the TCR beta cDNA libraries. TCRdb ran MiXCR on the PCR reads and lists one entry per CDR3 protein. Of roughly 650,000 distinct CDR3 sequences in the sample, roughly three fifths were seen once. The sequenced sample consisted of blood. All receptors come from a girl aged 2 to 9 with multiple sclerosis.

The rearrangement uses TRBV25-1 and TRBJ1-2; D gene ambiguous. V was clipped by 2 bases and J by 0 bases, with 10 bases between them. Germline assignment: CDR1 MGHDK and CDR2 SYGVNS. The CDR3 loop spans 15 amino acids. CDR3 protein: CASSEDARSNYGYTF. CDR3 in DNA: TGTGCCAGCAGTGAAGATGCCAGATCTAACTATGGCTACACCTTC.

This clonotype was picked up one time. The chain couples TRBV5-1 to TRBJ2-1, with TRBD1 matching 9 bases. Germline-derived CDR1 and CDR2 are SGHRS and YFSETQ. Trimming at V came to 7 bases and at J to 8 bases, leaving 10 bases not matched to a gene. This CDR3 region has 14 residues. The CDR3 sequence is CASRGDRVFDEQFF. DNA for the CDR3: TGCGCCAGCCGGGGGGACAGGGTTTTCGATGAGCAGTTCTTC.

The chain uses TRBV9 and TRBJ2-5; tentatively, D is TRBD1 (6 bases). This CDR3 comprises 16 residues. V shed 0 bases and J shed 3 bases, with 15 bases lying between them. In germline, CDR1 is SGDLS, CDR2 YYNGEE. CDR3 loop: CASSVDGRTAEETQYF. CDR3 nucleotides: TGTGCCAGCAGCGTAGATGGTAGGACAGCGGAAGAGACCCAGTACTTC.

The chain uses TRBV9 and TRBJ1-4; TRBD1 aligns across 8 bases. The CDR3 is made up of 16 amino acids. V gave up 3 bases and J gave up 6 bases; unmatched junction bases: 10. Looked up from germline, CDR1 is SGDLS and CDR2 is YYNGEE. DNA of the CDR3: TGTGCCAGCAGCGCGATACCCGGGACAGGAGATGAAAAACTGTTTTTT. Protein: CASSAIPGTGDEKLFF.

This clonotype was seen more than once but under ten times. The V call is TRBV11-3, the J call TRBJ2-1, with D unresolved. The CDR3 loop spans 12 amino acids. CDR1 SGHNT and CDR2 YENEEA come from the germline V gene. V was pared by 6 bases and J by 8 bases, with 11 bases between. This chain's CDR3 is CASRDDIDEQFF. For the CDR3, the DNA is TGTGCCAGCAGGGATGACATTGATGAGCAGTTCTTC.

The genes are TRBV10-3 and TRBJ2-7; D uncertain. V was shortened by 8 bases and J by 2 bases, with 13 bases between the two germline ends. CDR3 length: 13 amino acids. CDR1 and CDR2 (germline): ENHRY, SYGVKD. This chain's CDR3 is CAIRGAGAYEQYF. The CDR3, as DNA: TGTGCCATCCGAGGAGCTGGGGCCTACGAGCAGTACTTC.

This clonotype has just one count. DNA of the CDR3: TGTGCCAGCAGCTTAGGGGGAGCCCTCTCCTACGAGCAGTACTTC. Residues: CASSLGGALSYEQYF. The chain joins TRBV5-5 to TRBJ2-7, with a possible D match to TRBD1 (6 bases). Germline CDR1 SGHKS, CDR2 YYEKEE (reference sequence). This CDR3 is 15 amino acids long. V was trimmed by 2 bases and J by 0 bases, leaving 12 bases between them.

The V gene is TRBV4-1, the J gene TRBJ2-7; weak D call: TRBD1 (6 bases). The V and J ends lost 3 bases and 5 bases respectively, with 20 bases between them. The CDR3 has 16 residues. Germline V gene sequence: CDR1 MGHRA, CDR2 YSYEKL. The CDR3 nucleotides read TGCGCCAGCAGCCATATGCCCGGGGCAGGGGACCACGAGCAGTACTTC. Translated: CASSHMPGAGDHEQYF.

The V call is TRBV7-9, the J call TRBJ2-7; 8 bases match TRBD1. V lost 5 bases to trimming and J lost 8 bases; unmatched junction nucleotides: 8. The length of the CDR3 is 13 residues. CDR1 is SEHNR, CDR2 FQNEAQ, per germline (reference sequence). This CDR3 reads CASSAGTGPQQYF. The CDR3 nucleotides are TGTGCCAGCAGCGCCGGGACAGGTCCACAGCAGTACTTC.

The CDR3 reads CASRTPTGDHSNQPQHF. DNA of the CDR3: TGTGCCAGCAGGACACCGACAGGGGATCATAGCAATCAGCCCCAGCATTTT. The chain couples TRBV28 to TRBJ1-5, with TRBD1 matching 8 bases. J gave up 0 bases and V 6 bases, and 10 bases lay outside the gene matches. This CDR3 is built from 17 residues. Germline loops: CDR1 MDHEN, CDR2 SYDVKM.

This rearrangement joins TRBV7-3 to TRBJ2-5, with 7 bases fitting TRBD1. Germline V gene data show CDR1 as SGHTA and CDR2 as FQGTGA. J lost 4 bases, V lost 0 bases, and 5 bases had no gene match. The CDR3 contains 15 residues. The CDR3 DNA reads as TGTGCCAGCAGCTTAACCAAGGGGGCTGGAGAGACCCAGTACTTC. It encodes CASSLTKGAGETQYF.

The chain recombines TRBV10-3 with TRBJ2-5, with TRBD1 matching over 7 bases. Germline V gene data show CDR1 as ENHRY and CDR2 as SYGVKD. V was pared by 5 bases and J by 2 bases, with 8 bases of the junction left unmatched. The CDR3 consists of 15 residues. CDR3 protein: CAISPRQGWQETQYF. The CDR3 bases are TGTGCCATCAGTCCGAGACAGGGCTGGCAAGAGACCCAGTACTTC.

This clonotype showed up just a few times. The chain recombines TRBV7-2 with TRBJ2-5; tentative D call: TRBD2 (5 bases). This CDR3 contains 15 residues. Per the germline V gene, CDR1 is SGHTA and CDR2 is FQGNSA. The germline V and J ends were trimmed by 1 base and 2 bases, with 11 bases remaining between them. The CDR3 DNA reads TGTGCCAGCAGCTTAGTATGGCGGGTACAAGAGACCCAGTACTTC. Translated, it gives CASSLVWRVQETQYF.

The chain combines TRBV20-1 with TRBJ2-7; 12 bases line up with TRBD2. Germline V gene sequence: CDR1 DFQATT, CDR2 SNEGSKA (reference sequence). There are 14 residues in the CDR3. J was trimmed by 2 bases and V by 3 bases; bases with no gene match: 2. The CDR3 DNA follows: TGCAGTGCTAGGACTAGCGGGAGCACCTACGAGCAGTACTTC. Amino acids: CSARTSGSTYEQYF.

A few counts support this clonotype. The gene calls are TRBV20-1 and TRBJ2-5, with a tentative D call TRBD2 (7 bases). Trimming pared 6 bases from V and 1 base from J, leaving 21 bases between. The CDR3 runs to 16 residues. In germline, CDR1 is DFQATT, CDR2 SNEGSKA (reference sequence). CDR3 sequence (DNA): TGCAGTGCCCCGCGGGGGCTCGGACTGGGCCAAGAGACCCAGTACTTC. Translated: CSAPRGLGLGQETQYF.

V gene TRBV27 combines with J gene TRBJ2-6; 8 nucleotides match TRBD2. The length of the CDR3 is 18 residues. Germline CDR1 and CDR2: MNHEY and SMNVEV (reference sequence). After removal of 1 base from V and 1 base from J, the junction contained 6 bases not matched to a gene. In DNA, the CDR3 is TGTGCCAGCAGTTTATTCGCAGCGGGAGCATCTGGGGCCAACGTCCTGACTTTC. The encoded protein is CASSLFAAGASGANVLTF.

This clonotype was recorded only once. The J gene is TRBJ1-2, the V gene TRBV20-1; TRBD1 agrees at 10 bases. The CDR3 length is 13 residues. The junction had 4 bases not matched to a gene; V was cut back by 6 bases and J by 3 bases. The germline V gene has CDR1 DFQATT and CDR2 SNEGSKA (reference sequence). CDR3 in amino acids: CSARGTGDYGYTF. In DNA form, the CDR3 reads TGCAGTGCCCGAGGGACAGGGGACTATGGCTACACCTTC.

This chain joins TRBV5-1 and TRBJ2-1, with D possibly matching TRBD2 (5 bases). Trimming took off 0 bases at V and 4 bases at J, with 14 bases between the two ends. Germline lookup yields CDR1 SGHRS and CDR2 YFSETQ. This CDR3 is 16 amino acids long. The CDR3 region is CASSLAAGWRYNEQFF. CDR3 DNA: TGCGCCAGCAGCTTGGCGGCAGGATGGAGGTACAATGAGCAGTTCTTC.

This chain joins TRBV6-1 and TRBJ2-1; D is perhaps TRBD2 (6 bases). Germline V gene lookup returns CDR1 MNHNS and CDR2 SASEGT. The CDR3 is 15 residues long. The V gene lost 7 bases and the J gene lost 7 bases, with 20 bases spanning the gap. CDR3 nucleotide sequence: TGTGCCAGCAATCAGGCCGGGGGTTTGTGGAATGAGCAGTTCTTC. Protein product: CASNQAGGLWNEQFF.

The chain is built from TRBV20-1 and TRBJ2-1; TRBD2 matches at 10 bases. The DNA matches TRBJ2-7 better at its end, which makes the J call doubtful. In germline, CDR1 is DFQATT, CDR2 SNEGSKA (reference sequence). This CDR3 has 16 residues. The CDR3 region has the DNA TGCAGTGCTAGGGGGTTACTAGCGGGGAGTTACAATGAGCAGTACTTC. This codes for CSARGLLAGSYNEQYF.

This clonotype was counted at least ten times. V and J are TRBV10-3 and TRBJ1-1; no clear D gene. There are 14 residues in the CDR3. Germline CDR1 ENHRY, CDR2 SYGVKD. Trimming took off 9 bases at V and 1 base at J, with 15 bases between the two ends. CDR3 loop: CAIRPRGRNTEAFF. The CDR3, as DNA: TGTGCCATAAGACCACGGGGAAGGAACACTGAAGCTTTCTTT.

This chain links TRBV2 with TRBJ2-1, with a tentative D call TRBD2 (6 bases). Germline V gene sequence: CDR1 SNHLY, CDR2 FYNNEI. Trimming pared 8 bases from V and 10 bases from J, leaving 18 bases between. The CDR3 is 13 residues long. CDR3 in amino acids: CASQRGGGGEQFF. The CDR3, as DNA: TGTGCCAGCCAAAGGGGAGGAGGCGGGGAGCAGTTCTTC. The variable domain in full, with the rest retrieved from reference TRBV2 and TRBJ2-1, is EPEVTQTPSHQVTQMGQEVILRCVPISNHLYFYWYRQILGQKVEFLVSFYNNEISEKSEIFDDQFSVERPDGSNFTLKIRSTKLEDSAMYFCASQRGGGGEQFFGPGTRLTVL.

CDR3 bases: TGCAGTGCGCGTCACTTACCGCTAAAAGGCCGCAATGAGCAGTTCTTC. This encodes CSARHLPLKGRNEQFF. The V call is TRBV20-1, the J call TRBJ2-1, with D uncertain. Per germline, CDR1 DFQATT and CDR2 SNEGSKA (reference sequence). The V and J ends lost 6 bases and 6 bases respectively, with 24 bases between them. CDR3 length equals 16 residues.

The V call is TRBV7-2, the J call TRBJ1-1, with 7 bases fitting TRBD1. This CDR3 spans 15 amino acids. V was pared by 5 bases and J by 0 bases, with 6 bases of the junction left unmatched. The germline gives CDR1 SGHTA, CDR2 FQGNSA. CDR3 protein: CASSRKTGMNTEAFF. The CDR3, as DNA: TGTGCCAGCAGCCGAAAGACAGGGATGAACACTGAAGCTTTCTTT.

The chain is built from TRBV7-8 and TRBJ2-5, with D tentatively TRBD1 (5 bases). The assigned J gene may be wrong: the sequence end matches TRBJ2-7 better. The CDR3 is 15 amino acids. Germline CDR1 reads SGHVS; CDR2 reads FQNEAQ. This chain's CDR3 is CASSLGVQGSYEQYF. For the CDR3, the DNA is TGTGCCAGCAGCTTAGGGGTGCAGGGTAGTTACGAGCAGTACTTC.

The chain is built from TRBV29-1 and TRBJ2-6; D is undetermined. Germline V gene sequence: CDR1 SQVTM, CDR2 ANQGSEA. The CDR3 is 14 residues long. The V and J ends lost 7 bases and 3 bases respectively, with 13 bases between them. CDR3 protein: CSARDSGGANVLTF. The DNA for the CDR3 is TGCAGCGCCAGAGATTCTGGTGGGGCCAACGTCCTGACTTTC.

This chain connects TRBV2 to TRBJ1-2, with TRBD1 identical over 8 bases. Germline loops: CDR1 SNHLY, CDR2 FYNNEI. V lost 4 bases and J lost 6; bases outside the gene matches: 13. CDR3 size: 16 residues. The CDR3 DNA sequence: TGTGCCAGCAGTGTCTTCGTTGCAGGGGGCTTCGATGGCTACACCTTC. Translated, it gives CASSVFVAGGFDGYTF.

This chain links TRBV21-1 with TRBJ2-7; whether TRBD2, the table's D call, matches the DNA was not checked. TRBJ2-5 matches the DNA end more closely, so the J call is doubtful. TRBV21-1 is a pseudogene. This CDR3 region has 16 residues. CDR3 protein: CASSKVAGTKRKTQYF. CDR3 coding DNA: TGTGCCAGCAGCAAAGTGGCGGGAACCAAGAGGAAGACCCAGTACTTC.

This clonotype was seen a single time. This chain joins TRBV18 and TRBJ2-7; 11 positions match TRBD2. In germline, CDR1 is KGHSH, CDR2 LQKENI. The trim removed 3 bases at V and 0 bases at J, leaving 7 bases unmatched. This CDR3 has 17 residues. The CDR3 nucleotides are TGTGCCAGCTCACCTGGGGCTAGCGGGAGGAGCTCCTACGAGCAGTACTTC. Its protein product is CASSPGASGRSSYEQYF.